The TCR beta chain under discussion was sequenced for a study of blood T cell repertoires in COVID-19. Study-level information: Donors in the United States, Italy and Spain gave samples during acute or convalescent COVID-19. Sources were T cells, B-cell-depleted T cells, or PBMCs; the material itself was cDNA or gDNA.

Authors' analysis steps: The assay estimated nucleated cells by amplifying reference gene primers. Repertoires were generated with immunoSEQ multiplex PCR, while TCRdb's copy carries only in-frame clones and drops some. D and trimming were read from the DNA, whereas the V and J calls and clone size are those reported in that table. There are hundreds of thousands of clones in the sample; roughly 90% occur only once, and 2.6% lies in the top ten. Deletions cut 1 base from V and 5 bases from J, with 11 bases between. Germline V gene lookup returns CDR1 LNHNV and CDR2 YYDKDF (reference sequence). The CDR3 sequence is 14 residues long. Clinical history reported by participants formed the basis on which cohorts were assigned.

The chain uses TRBV15 and TRBJ2-5; tentative D call: TRBD2 (7 bases). Material for sequencing was PBMCs or T cells enriched from blood (not recorded which). This sequence was found in a woman aged 25 to 45 with acute COVID-19. CDR3 in amino acids: CATSRAGGSETQYF. CDR3 nucleotides: TGTGCCACCAGCAGAGCGGGGGGCTCCGAGACCCAGTACTTC. Using reference TRBV15 and TRBJ2-5 for the parts outside the CDR3, the full variable domain is DAMVIQNPRYQVTQFGKPVTLSCSQTLNHNVMYWYQQKSSQAPKLLFHYYDKDFNNEADTPDNFQSRRPNTSFCFLDIRSPGLGDTAMYLCATSRAGGSETQYFGPGTRLLVL.